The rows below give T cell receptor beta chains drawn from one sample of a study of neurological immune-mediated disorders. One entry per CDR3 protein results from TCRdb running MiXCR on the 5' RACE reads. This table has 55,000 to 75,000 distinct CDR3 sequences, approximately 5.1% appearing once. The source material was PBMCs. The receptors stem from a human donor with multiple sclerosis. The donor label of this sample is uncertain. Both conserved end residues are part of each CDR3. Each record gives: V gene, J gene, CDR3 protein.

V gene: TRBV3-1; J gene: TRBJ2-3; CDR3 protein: CASSPQGFGAVSGRTDTQYF
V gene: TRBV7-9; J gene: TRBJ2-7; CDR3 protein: CASSLSGLAGLKQYF
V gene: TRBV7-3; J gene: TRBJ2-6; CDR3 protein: CASSLRGSGANVLTF
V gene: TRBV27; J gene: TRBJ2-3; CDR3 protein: CASSSWGLARDTQYF
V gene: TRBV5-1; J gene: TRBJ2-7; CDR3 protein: CASSSRQGIYEQYF
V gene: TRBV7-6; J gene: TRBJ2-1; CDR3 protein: CASSLEAYRDQFF
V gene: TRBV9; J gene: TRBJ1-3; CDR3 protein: CASSVEGAAGNTIYF
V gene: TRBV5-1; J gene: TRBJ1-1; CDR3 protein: CASSLSRYTEAFF
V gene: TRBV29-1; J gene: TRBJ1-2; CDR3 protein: CSVEERRAGGYTF
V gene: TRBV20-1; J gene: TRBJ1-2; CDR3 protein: CSARDRGQGNYGYTF
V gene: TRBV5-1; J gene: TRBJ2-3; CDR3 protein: CASGGGQHTDTQYF
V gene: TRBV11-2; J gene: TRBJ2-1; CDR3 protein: CASSLPPSGVSYNEQFF
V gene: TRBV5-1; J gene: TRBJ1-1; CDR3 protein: CASSLQGTTEAFF
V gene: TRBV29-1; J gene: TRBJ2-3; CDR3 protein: CSATGRGERTDTQYF
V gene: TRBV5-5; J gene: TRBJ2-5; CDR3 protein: CASSWGQGEETQYF
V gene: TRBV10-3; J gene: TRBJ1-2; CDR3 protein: CAISGTGQPYGYTF
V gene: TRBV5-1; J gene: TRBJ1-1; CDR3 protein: CASSYDRGGFRTEAFF
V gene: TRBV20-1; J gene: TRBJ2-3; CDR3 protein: CSAGLPSTDTQYF
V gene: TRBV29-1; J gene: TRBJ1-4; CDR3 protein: CSVELATNEKLFF
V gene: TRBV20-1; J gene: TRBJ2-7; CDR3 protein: CSAGLLKAGGGYEQYF
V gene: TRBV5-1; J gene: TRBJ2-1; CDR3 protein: CASSIDRPNEQFF
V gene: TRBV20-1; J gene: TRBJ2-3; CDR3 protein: CSARDPPGLAGGTDTQYF
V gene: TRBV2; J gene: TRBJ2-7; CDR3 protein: CASTPGQNIYEQYF
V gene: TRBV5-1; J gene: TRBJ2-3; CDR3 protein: CASSPRLAGADTQYF
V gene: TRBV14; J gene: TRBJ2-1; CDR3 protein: CASSLPVWGEQFF
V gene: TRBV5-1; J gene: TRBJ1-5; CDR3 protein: CASSLGTGDQPQHF
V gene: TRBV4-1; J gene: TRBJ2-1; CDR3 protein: CASSQLDGLLAGGRVGFEQFF
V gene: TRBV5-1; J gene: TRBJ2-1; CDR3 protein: CASSLTGGWRNEQFF
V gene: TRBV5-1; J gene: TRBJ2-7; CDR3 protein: CASSPSTGLGYEQYF
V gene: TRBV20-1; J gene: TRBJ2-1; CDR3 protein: CSARDSRASGLSYNEQFF
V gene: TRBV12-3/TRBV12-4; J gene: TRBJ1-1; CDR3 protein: CASSFGMGNTEAFF
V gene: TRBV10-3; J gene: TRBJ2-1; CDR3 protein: CAISETGRDNEQFF
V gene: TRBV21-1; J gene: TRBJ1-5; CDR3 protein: CASSQNRVANQPQHF